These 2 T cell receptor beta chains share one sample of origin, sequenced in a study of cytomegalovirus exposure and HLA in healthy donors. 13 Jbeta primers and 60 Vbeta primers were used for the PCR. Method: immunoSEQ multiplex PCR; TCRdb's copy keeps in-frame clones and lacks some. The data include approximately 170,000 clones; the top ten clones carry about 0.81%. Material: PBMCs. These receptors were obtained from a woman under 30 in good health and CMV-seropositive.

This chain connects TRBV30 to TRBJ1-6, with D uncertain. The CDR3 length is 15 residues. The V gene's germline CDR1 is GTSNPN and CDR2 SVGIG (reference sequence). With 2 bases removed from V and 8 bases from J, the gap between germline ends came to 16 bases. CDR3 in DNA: TGTGCCTGGAGTACAAACCGAGGGTCGTATTCACCCCTCCACTTT. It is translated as CAWSTNRGSYSPLHF. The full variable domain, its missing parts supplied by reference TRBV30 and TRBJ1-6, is SQTIHQWPATLVQPVGSPLSLECTVEGTSNPNLYWYRQAAGRGLQLLFYSVGIGQISSEVPQNLSASRPQDRQFILSSKKLLLSDSGFYLCAWSTNRGSYSPLHFGNGTRLTVT.

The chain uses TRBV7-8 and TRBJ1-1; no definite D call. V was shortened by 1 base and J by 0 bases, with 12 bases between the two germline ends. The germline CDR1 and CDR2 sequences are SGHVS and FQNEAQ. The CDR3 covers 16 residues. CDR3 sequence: CASSLVGGRLNTEAFF. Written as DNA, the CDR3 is TGTGCCAGCAGCTTAGTCGGCGGCCGCCTGAACACTGAAGCTTTCTTT. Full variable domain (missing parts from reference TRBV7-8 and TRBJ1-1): GAGVSQSPRYKVAKRGQDVALRCDPISGHVSLFWYQQALGQGPEFLTYFQNEAQLDKSGLPSDRFFAERPEGSVSTLKIQRTQQEDSAVYLCASSLVGGRLNTEAFFGQGTRLTVV.